This TCR beta chain is from a study of shared clonotypes between healthy human individuals. Across the study: CD8 memory received one plate per donor, CD8 naive two, CD4 memory three and CD4 naive three.

Notes on this clone: What it binds is unknown.

V was trimmed by 0 bases and J by 4 bases, leaving 10 bases between them. This CDR3 has 15 amino acids. The germline CDR1 and CDR2 sequences are MNHEY and SMNVEV (reference sequence). Produced via immunoSEQ multiplex PCR; TCRdb's table is partial and in-frame only. The top ten clones hold more than 20% of a sample with about 100,000 clones, about 66% of them seen once. Study results and limitations: Non-shared clonotypes showed lower generation probabilities than clonotypes common to all four donors. Generally, naive subsets came out with larger estimated richness than memory subsets.

The sequence came from a woman aged 25 to 39 in good health. Sequences were obtained from memory CD8+ T cells sorted from blood. The subset denotes: CD45RO+ cells pooled with CCR7-negative TemRA cells. V usage is TRBV27 and J usage is TRBJ2-1; a weak D match, TRBD2 (5 bases). DNA for the CDR3: TGTGCCAGCAGTTTATCAATAACGGGATACAATGAGCAGTTCTTC. Translation gives CASSLSITGYNEQFF.